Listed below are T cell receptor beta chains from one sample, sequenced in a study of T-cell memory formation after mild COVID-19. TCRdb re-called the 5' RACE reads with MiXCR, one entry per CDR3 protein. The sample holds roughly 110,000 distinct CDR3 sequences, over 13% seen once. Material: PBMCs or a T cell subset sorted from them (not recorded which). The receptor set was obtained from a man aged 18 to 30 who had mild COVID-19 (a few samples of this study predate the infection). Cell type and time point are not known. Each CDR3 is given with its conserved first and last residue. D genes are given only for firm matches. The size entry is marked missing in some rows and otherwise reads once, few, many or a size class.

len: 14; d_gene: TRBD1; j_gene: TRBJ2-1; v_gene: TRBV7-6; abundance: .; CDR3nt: TGTGCCAGCAGCTTAGGGACAGGCCTAAATGAGCAGTTCTTC; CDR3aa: CASSLGTGLNEQFF
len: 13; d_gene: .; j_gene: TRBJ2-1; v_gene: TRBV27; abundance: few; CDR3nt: TGTGCCAGCAAAACAGCCGGGAACAATGAGCAGTTCTTC; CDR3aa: CASKTAGNNEQFF
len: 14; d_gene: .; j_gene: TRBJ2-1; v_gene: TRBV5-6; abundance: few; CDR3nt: TGTGCCAGCAGCTTCGACGGCTCCTACAATGAGCAGTTCTTC; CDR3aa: CASSFDGSYNEQFF
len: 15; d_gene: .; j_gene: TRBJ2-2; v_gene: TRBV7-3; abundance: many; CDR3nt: TGTGCCAGCAGCTCCGTTCTGGGGAACACCGGGGAGCTGTTTTTT; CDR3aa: CASSSVLGNTGELFF
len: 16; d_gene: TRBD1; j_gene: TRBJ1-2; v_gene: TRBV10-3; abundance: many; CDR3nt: TGTGCCATCAGTGAGGCCGGGACAGGGTTTAACTATGGCTACACCTTC; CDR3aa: CAISEAGTGFNYGYTF
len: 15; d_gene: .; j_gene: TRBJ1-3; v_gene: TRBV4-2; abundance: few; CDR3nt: TGTGCCAGCAGCCAAGTCCAGGGAGCTGGAAACACCATATATTTT; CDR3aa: CASSQVQGAGNTIYF
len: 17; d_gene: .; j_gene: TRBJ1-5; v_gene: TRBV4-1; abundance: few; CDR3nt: TGCGCCAGCAGCCAAGATCTACCCGAAAATAGCAATCAGCCCCAGCATTTT; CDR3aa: CASSQDLPENSNQPQHF
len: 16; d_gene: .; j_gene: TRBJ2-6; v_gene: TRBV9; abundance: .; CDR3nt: TGTGCCAGCAGCGGGTTGGGGAGCTCTGGGGCCAACGTCCTGACTTTC; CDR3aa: CASSGLGSSGANVLTF
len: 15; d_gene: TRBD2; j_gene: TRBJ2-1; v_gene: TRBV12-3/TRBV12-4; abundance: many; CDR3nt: TGTGCCAGCAGTCACAGCGGGGGCTTCTACAATGAGCAGTTCTTC; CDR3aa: CASSHSGGFYNEQFF
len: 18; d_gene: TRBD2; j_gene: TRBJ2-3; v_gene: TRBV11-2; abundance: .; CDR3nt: TGTGCCAGCAGCTTAGCCCCCACTAGCGGAGAGAGCACAGATACGCAGTATTTT; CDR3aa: CASSLAPTSGESTDTQYF
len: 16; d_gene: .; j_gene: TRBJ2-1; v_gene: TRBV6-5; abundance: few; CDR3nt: TGTGCCAGCAGCTACTTGGGGGAAAGTCCACCCAATGAGCAGTTCTTC; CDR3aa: CASSYLGESPPNEQFF
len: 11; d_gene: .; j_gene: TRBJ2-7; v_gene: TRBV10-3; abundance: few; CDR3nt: TGTGCCATAAAGGGGCCGGGGGAGCAGTACTTC; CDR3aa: CAIKGPGEQYF
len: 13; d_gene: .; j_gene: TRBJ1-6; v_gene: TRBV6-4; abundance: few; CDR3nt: TGTGCCAGCAGTGAAGGGTCCAATTCACCCCTCCACTTT; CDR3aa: CASSEGSNSPLHF
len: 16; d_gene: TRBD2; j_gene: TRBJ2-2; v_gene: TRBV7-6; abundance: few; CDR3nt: TGTGCCAGCAGCTTAGGAGCGGGGGGGAACACCGGGGAGCTGTTTTTT; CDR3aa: CASSLGAGGNTGELFF
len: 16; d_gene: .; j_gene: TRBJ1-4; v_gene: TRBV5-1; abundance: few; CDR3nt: TGCGCCAGCAGCCCTTCCCATTTAACCCTGAGGGAAAAACTGTTTTTT; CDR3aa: CASSPSHLTLREKLFF
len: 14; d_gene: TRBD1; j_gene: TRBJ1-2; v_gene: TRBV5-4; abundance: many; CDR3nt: TGTGCCAGCAGCTTGGGACAGGGGAGCTATGGCTACACCTTC; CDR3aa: CASSLGQGSYGYTF
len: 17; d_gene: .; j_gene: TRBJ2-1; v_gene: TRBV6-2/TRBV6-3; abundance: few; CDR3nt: TGTGCCAGCAGCTCTGGCATCGGGGGGCCACGTTCCAATGAGCAGTTCTTC; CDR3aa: CASSSGIGGPRSNEQFF
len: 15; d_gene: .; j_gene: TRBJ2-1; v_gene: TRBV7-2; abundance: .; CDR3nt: TGTGCCAGCAGCTTAGCAAACAGGGCCGACAATGAGCAGTTCTTC; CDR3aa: CASSLANRADNEQFF
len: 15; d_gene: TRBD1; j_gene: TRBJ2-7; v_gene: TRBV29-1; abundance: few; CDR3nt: TGCAGCGTTGAAGCGAGACAGGGAAAGGCCTACGAGCAGTACTTC; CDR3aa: CSVEARQGKAYEQYF
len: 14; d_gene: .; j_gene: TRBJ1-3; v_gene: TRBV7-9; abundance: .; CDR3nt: TGTGCCAGCAGCGGGTCAGGGGTCGGAAACACCATATATTTT; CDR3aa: CASSGSGVGNTIYF
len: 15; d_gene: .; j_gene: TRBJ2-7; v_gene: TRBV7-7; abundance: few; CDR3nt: TGTGCCAGCAGCTTGGGGTCAGGGCCCTCCTACGAGCAGTACTTC; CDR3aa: CASSLGSGPSYEQYF
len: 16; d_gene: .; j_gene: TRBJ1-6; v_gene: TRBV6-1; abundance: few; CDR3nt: TGTGCCAGCAGTGACTGGGTCAGGGAAAAGGGTTCACCCCTCCACTTT; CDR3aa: CASSDWVREKGSPLHF
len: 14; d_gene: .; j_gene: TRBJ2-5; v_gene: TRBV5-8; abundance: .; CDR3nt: TGTGCCAGCAGCTTCTTTCAGGGGCTTGAGACCCAGTACTTC; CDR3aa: CASSFFQGLETQYF
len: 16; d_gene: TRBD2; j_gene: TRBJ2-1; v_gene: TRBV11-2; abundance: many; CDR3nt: TGTGCCAGCAGCTTTCTGACTAGCGGGGGTGACAATGAGCAGTTCTTC; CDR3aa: CASSFLTSGGDNEQFF
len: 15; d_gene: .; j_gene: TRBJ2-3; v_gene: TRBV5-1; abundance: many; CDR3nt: TGCGCCAGCAGCTTGGAAGGACAGTTCACAGATACGCAGTATTTT; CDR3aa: CASSLEGQFTDTQYF
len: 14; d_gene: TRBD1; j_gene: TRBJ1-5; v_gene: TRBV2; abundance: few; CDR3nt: TGTGCCAGCAGACCTCCAGGGGGCCGACAGCCCCAGCATTTT; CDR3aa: CASRPPGGRQPQHF
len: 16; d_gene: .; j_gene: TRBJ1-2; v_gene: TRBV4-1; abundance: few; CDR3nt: TGCGCCAGCAGCCAAGATCCGGGCAGGTCTAACTATGGCTACACCTTC; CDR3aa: CASSQDPGRSNYGYTF
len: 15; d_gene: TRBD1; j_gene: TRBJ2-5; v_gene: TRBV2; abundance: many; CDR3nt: TGTGCCAGCAGAACCGGGACAGGGGGCGTGGAGACCCAGTACTTC; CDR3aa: CASRTGTGGVETQYF
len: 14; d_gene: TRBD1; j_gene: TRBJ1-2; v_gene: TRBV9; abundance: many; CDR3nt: TGTGCCAGCAGCATTGGACAGGGGGCTGATGGCTACACCTTC; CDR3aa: CASSIGQGADGYTF
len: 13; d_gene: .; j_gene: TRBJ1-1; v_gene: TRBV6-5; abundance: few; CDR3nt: TGTGCCAGCAGTTACTCGTTTTCCGATGAAGCTTTCTTT; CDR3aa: CASSYSFSDEAFF
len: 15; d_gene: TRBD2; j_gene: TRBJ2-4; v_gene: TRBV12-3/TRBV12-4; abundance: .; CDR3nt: TGTGCCAGCAGTCCGACTAGCGGGGGAGGGAGCATTCAGTACTTC; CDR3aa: CASSPTSGGGSIQYF
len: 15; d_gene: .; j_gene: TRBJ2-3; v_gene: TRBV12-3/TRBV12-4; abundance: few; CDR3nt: TGTGCCAGCAGTTTAGCAGCGACCACCACAGATACGCAGTATTTT; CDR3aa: CASSLAATTTDTQYF
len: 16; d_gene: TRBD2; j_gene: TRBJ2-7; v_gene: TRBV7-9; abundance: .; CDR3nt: TGTGCCAGCAGCTACCTGGCGGGGGATAGCTCCTACGAGCAGTACTTC; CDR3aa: CASSYLAGDSSYEQYF
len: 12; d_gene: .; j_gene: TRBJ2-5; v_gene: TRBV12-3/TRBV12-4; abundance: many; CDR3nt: TGTGCCAGCAGTCCTGCAGGCGAGACCCAGTACTTC; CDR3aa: CASSPAGETQYF
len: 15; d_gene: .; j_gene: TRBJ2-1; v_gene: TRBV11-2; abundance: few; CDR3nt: TGTGCCAGCAGCCACCTTTGGGGCCCAGACAATGAGCAGTTCTTC; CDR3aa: CASSHLWGPDNEQFF
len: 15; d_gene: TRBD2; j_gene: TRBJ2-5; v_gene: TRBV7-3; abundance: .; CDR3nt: TGTGCCAGCTGCTCCAGCGGGGGGTCCCAAGAGACCCAGTACTTC; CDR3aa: CASCSSGGSQETQYF
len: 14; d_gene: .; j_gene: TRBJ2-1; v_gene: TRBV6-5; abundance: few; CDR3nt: TGTGCCAGCAGTTTTGGACAGACCTACAATGAGCAGTTCTTC; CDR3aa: CASSFGQTYNEQFF
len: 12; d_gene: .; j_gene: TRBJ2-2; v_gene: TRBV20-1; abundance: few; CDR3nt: TGCAGTGCTGGGGGCTGGGGCGGGGAGCTGTTTTTT; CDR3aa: CSAGGWGGELFF
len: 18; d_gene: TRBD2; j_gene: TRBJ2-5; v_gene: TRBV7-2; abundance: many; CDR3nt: TGTGCCAGCAGCTTAGGGTCCAGCGGGGGGGCCACGGGAGAGACCCAGTACTTC; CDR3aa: CASSLGSSGGATGETQYF
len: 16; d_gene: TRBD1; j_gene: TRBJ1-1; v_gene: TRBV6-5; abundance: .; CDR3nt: TGTGCCAGCAGTTACTCGCCACCGGGACAGGGTTTTGAAGCTTTCTTT; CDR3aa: CASSYSPPGQGFEAFF
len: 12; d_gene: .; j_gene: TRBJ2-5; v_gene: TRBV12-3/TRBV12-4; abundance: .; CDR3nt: TGTGCCAGCAGTTTTACGCGAGAGACCCAGTACTTC; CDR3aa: CASSFTRETQYF
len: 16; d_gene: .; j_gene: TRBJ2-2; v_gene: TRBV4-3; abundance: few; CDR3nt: TGCGCCAGCAGCCAAGATCTTGGATGGGATTCCGGGGAGCTGTTTTTT; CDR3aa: CASSQDLGWDSGELFF
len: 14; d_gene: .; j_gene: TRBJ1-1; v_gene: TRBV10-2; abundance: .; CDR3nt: TGCGCCAGCAGTGAGACAGGGTGGGGCACTGAAGCTTTCTTT; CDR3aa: CASSETGWGTEAFF
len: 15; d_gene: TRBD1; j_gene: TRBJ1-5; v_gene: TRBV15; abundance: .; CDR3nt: TGTGCCACCAGCAGAGTTCAGGGGGCCTGGCAGCCCCAGCATTTT; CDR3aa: CATSRVQGAWQPQHF
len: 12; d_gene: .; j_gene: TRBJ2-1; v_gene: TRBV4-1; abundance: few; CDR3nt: TGCGCCAGCAGCCAAGATAAAGGGTTACGATTCTTC; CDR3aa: CASSQDKGLRFF
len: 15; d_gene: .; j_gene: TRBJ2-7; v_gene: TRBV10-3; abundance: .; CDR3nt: TGTGCCATCAGTGAGTCGAGAACAACCCCCTACGAGCAGTACTTC; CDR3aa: CAISESRTTPYEQYF
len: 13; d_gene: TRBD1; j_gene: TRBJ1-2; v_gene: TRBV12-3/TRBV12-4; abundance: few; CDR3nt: TGTGCCAGCAGGAGACAGGGGATGTATGGCTACACCTTC; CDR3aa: CASRRQGMYGYTF
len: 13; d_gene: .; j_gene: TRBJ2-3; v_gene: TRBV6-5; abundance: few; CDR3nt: TGTGCCAGCAGTCTCCACTACACAGATACGCAGTATTTT; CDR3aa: CASSLHYTDTQYF
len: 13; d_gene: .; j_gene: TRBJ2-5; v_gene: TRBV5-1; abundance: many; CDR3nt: TGCGCCAGCAGCTTGGGGAGGAAAGAGACCCAGTACTTC; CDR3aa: CASSLGRKETQYF
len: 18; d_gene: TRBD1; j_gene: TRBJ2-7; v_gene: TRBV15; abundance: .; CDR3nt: TGTGCCACCAGCAGCCCCGGGACAGGGGGCAAAACTTCCTACGAGCAGTACTTC; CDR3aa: CATSSPGTGGKTSYEQYF
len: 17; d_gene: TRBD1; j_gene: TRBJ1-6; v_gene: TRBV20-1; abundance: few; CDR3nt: TGCAGTGCTCCACCTATGGACAGGGGCATCTGGAATTCACCCCTCCACTTT; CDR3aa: CSAPPMDRGIWNSPLHF
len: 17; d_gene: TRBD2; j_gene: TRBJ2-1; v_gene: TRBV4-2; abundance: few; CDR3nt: TGTGCCAGCAGCCAAGAACTCCTAGCGGGGGCCTACAATGAGCAGTTCTTC; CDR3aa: CASSQELLAGAYNEQFF